The clone carrying this T cell receptor (beta chain) qualifies as medium-sized. Its target is unknown. No cell fractionation was done, so the repertoire covers all unsorted peripheral blood T cells. About 500 ng RNA was reverse transcribed with alpha and beta constant-region primers. Each of the alpha and beta chains got its own library through chain-specific third strand synthesis with indices. The library got P5 and P7 elements plus a second index, then a roughly 25-cycle PCR. TCRdb re-derived calls from the 5' RACE reads in MiXCR, one entry per CDR3 protein. Of 9,000 to 15,000 distinct CDR3 sequences listed, 5% to 6.5% were seen once; the top ten hold roughly 3%. The source of the sample is a study of HIV-infected patients and healthy controls. Findings and limits, study-wide: Healthy control repertoires had roughly threefold more distinct CDR3s than untreated HIV+ repertoires, and higher Shannon diversity.

The V end lost 5 bases, the J end lost 5 bases, and 12 bases lay between the germline ends. The germline gives CDR1 KGHSH, CDR2 LQKENI. The CDR3 runs 13 residues. The V and J genes are TRBV18 and TRBJ1-1; D unclear. The source material was blood. The clonotype comes from an adult in good health. The CDR3 loop is CASSRPEVTEAFF. CDR3 sequence (DNA): TGTGCCAGCTCAAGGCCAGAGGTTACTGAAGCTTTCTTT. Combining the CDR3 with reference TRBV18 and TRBJ1-1 gives the whole variable domain NAGVMQNPRHLVRRRGQEARLRCSPMKGHSHVYWYRQLPEEGLKFMVYLQKENIIDESGMPKERFSAEFPKEGPSILRIQQVVRGDSAAYFCASSRPEVTEAFFGQGTRLTVV.